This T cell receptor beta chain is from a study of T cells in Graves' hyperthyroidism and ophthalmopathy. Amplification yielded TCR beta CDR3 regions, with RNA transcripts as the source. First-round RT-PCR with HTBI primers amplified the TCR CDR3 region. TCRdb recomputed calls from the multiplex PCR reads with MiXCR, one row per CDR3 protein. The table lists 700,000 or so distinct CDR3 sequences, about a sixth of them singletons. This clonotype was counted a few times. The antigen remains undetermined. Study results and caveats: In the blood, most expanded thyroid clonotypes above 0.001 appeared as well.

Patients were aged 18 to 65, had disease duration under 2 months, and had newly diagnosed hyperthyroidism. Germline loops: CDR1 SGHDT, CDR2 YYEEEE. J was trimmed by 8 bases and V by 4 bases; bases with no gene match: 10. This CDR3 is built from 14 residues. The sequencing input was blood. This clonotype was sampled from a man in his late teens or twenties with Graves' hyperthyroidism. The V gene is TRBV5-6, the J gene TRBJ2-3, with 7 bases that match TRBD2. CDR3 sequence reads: CASSGLGGGSTQYF. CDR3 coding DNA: TGTGCCAGCAGCGGACTAGGTGGGGGTAGTACGCAGTATTTT.